These 13 T cell receptor beta chains were all obtained from the same sample, sequenced in a study of T cell repertoires in cytomegalovirus infection. One entry per CDR3 protein, called by TCRdb with MiXCR from the reads. The table shows about 190,000 distinct CDR3 sequences, with approximately 30% occurring only once. Specimen: PBMCs. The source is a human donor in good health (CMV status not recorded). Some clones in this sample may be carry-over from other donors' samples.

This clonotype has only a few counts. This chain joins TRBV12-3 or TRBV12-4 and TRBJ2-1, with 10 bases lining up with TRBD1. Trimming removed 4 bases from V and 10 bases from J; junction bases left unmatched: 4. There are 13 residues in the CDR3. The CDR3 sequence is CASSYPGQGEQFF. CDR3 nucleotides: TGTGCCAGCAGTTACCCGGGACAGGGGGAGCAGTTCTTC.

This clonotype was seen a handful of times. V and J are TRBV30 and TRBJ1-5; D ambiguous. CDR1 and CDR2 (germline): GTSNPN, SVGIG (reference sequence). V was shortened by 0 bases and J by 6 bases, with 9 bases between the two germline ends. The CDR3 length is 13 residues. CDR3 loop: CAWSVDRGQPQHF. CDR3 coding DNA: TGTGCCTGGAGTGTAGACCGGGGTCAGCCCCAGCATTTT. Full variable domain (missing parts from reference TRBV30 and TRBJ1-5): SQTIHQWPATLVQPVGSPLSLECTVEGTSNPNLYWYRQAAGRGLQLLFYSVGIGQISSEVPQNLSASRPQDRQFILSSKKLLLSDSGFYLCAWSVDRGQPQHFGDGTRLSIL.

At least ten counts were recorded for this clonotype. This chain joins TRBV7-8 and TRBJ1-4; D call uncertain. Trimming shortened V by 4 bases and J by 5 bases, and 17 bases separated the two germline ends. The CDR3 sequence is 16 residues long. The germline V gene encodes CDR1 SGHVS and CDR2 FQNEAQ. Here the CDR3 reads CASSSSGSIRNEKLFF. CDR3 nucleotide sequence: TGTGCCAGCAGCTCCTCGGGGTCAATAAGGAATGAAAAACTGTTTTTT.

V gene TRBV6-1 combines with J gene TRBJ1-6, with 7 positions matching TRBD1. Germline lookup yields CDR1 MNHNS and CDR2 SASEGT. With 6 bases clipped from V and 8 bases from J, the junction kept 16 bases outside the gene matches. This CDR3 has 17 amino acids. CDR3 DNA: TGTGCCAGCAGGGGGGGGAACTACAGGGGCCGAGATTCACCCCTCCACTTT. It encodes CASRGGNYRGRDSPLHF.

The chain joins TRBV19 to TRBJ1-2; D gene unclear. The CDR3 extends over 14 amino acids. Germline V gene data show CDR1 as LNHDA and CDR2 as SQIVND (reference sequence). Trimming pared 8 bases from V and 8 bases from J, leaving 21 bases between. CDR3 sequence: CASRNGRQAIGYTF. DNA of the CDR3: TGTGCCAGTCGAAACGGTAGGCAGGCGATCGGCTACACCTTC.

About this clonotype: Since a much larger clone is just one base distant, this may be a read error. V usage is TRBV29-1 and J usage is TRBJ2-1; the match to TRBD1 covers 7 bases. The length of the CDR3 is 16 residues. After removal of 1 base from V and 0 bases from J, the junction contained 6 bases not matched to a gene. Germline CDR1 reads SQVTM; CDR2 reads ANQGSEA. The CDR3 loop is CSVEASDRSSYNEQFF. DNA for the CDR3: TGCAGCGTTGAAGCCTCGGACAGGAGCTCCTACAATGAGCAGTTCTTC.

CDR3 amino acids: CATLFGAASYEQYF. The CDR3 coding sequence is TGTGCCACCCTTTTTGGGGCAGCGTCCTACGAGCAGTACTTC. The V and J genes are TRBV2 and TRBJ2-7; TRBD1 is a possible D gene (5 bases). Germline CDR1 SNHLY, CDR2 FYNNEI. V gave up 10 bases and J gave up 1 base, with 17 bases separating them. This CDR3 is built from 14 residues.

This clonotype has at least ten counts. The chain links TRBV7-2 to TRBJ2-5, with 8 bases that match TRBD2. V lost 1 base to trimming and J lost 4 bases; unmatched junction nucleotides: 11. The CDR3 sequence is 17 residues long. CDR1 SGHTA and CDR2 FQGNSA come from the germline V gene. The CDR3: CASSLGGLRSGGETQYF. The CDR3 DNA is TGTGCCAGCAGCTTAGGGGGCCTCCGCAGCGGGGGAGAGACCCAGTACTTC.

As regards this clonotype: Compared with germline, one end of the junction differs, possibly owing to a read error. The chain employs TRBV2 and TRBJ2-1; D is possibly TRBD2 (5 bases). This CDR3 comprises 14 residues. Germline loops: CDR1 SNHLY, CDR2 FYNNEI. The CDR3 reads CASNGVGSYNAQFF. DNA for the CDR3: TGTGCCAGCAACGGGGTTGGTTCCTACAATGCGCAGTTCTTC.

The chain couples TRBV9 to TRBJ1-2; 7 positions agree with TRBD1. V was pared by 0 bases and J by 4 bases, with 9 bases of the junction left unmatched. The CDR3 sequence is 16 residues long. CDR1 SGDLS and CDR2 YYNGEE come from the germline V gene. The DNA for the CDR3 is TGTGCCAGCAGCGTAGACCCCACAGGGGACAGCTATGGCTACACCTTC. Protein: CASSVDPTGDSYGYTF.

The chain has TRBV11-2 and TRBJ2-7, with D tentatively TRBD2 (7 bases). From germline, CDR1 is SGHAT and CDR2 FQNNGV. The CDR3 extends over 16 amino acids. The ends were cut back, 1 base at V and 3 bases at J, with 16 bases in the middle. The CDR3 region is CASSLAGGGRIYEQYF. In DNA form, the CDR3 reads TGTGCCAGCAGCTTAGCCGGCGGGGGCAGAATCTACGAGCAGTACTTC.

This rearrangement joins TRBV5-5 to TRBJ2-7, with 9 bases aligning to TRBD2. The CDR3 totals 13 residues. The V gene end was trimmed by 4 bases and the J gene end by 5 bases; junction bases not matched to a gene: 4. Germline lookup yields CDR1 SGHKS and CDR2 YYEKEE (reference sequence). CDR3 coding DNA: TGTGCCAGCAGCCGGGGACTAGCCGACGAGCAGTACTTC. Translation gives CASSRGLADEQYF.

In DNA, the CDR3 is TGTGCCAGCAGGATGGACAGGGAAGGCAATGAGCAGTTCTTC. This translates into CASRMDREGNEQFF. The V call is TRBV6-4, the J call TRBJ2-1; 8 bases align to TRBD1. The trim removed 6 bases at V and 6 bases at J, leaving 7 bases unmatched. The germline CDR1 and CDR2 sequences are MRHNA and SNTAGT. The CDR3 extends over 14 amino acids.